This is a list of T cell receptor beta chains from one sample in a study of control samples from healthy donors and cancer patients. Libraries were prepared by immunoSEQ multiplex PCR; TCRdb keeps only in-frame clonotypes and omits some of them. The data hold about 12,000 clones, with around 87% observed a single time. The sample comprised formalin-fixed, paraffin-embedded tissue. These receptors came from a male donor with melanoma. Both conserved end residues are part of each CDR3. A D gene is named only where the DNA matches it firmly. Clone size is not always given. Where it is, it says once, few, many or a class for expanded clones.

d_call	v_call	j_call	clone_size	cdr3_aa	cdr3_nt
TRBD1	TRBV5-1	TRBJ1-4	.	CASSPGTGVGNEKLFF	TGCGCCAGCAGCCCAGGGACAGGGGTTGGTAATGAAAAACTGTTTTTT
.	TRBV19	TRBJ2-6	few	CARGLPPFGANVLTF	TGTGCCAGGGGCCTTCCCCCCTTTGGGGCCAACGTCCTGACTTTC
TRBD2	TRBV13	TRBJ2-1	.	CASSLDGLAGVGNEQFF	TGTGCCAGCAGCTTAGATGGACTAGCGGGAGTCGGCAATGAGCAGTTCTTC
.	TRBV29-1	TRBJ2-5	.	CSVAVGGETQYF	TGCAGCGTCGCTGTGGGCGGAGAGACCCAGTACTTC
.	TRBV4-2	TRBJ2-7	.	CASSQVVGPVYEQYF	TGTGCCAGCAGCCAAGTAGTTGGACCGGTCTACGAGCAGTACTTC
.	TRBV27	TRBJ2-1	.	CASSRLAPSSYNEQFF	TGTGCCAGCAGTCGTCTAGCGCCAAGCTCCTACAATGAGCAGTTCTTC
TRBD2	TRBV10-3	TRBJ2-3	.	CAITSGRDTDTQYF	TGTGCCATAACTAGCGGGAGAGACACAGATACGCAGTATTTT
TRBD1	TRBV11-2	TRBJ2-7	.	CASSDRTGGDTYEQYF	TGTGCCAGCAGCGATAGGACAGGGGGCGATACCTACGAGCAGTACTTC
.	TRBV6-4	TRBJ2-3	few	CASSESGSTDTQYF	TGTGCCAGCAGTGAGAGCGGGAGCACAGATACGCAGTATTTT
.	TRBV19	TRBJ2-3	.	CASSRGDTSTDTQYF	TGTGCCAGTAGTAGAGGGGATACTAGCACAGATACGCAGTATTTT
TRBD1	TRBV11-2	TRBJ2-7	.	CASSPDRGLVREQYF	TGTGCCAGCAGCCCCGACAGGGGGCTCGTTAGGGAGCAGTACTTC
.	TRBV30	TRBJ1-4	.	CAWSGSATNEKLFF	TGTGCCTGGAGTGGGTCTGCAACTAATGAAAAACTGTTTTTT
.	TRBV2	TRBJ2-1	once	CASSDGQGFNEQFF	TGTGCCAGCAGTGACGGCCAGGGTTTCAATGAGCAGTTCTTC
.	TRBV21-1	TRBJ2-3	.	CASSARPLAGETYTQYF	TGTGCCAGCAGCGCTAGACCACTAGCGGGAGAGACCTATACGCAGTATTTT
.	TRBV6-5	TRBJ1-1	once	CASSYWSSNTEAFF	TGTGCCAGCAGTTATTGGAGCTCGAACACTGAAGCTTTCTTT
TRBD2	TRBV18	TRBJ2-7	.	CASSDWTSGNYEQYF	TGTGCCAGCTCGGACTGGACTAGCGGAAACTACGAGCAGTACTTC
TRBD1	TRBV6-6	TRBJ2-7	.	CASSYVDRLSYEQYF	TGTGCCAGCAGTTATGTGGACAGGCTCTCCTACGAGCAGTACTTC
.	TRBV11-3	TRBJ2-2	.	CASTERGGANTGELFF	TGTGCCAGCACCGAAAGGGGTGGCGCGAACACCGGGGAGCTGTTTTTT
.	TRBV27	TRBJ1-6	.	CASTENFSNSPLHF	TGTGCCAGCACCGAGAATTTCAGTAATTCACCCCTCCACTTT
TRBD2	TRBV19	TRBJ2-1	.	CASSSLAGGPANEQFF	TGTGCCAGTAGTAGTTTAGCGGGAGGGCCTGCAAATGAGCAGTTCTTC
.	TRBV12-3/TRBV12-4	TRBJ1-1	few	CASSPPLGTEAFF	TGTGCCAGCAGCCCTCCCCTTGGCACTGAAGCTTTCTTT
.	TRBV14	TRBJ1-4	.	CASSPEMRGLGEKLFF	TGTGCCAGCAGCCCGGAGATGCGGGGGCTTGGGGAAAAACTGTTTTTT
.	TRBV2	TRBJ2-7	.	CASSEGQIEQYF	TGTGCCAGCAGTGAAGGTCAGATCGAGCAGTACTTC
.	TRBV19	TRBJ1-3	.	CASSTRRGFGNTIYF	TGTGCCAGTAGTACCAGGCGGGGCTTTGGAAACACCATATATTTT
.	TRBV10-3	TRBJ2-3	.	CAISESIYSVTDTQYF	TGTGCCATCAGTGAGTCTATCTACAGCGTCACAGATACGCAGTATTTT
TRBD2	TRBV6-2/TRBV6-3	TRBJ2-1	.	CASSYRGLAETSSYNEQFF	TGTGCCAGCAGTTACAGGGGACTAGCGGAGACTAGCTCCTACAATGAGCAGTTCTTC
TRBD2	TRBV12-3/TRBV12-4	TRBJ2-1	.	CASSRTSGSQFF	TGTGCCAGCAGTCGAACTAGCGGGAGTCAGTTCTTC
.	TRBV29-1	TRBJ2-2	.	CSVARGSANTGELFF	TGCAGCGTCGCCAGGGGAAGCGCGAACACCGGGGAGCTGTTTTTT
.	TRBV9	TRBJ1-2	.	CASSAGTAYGYTF	TGTGCCAGCAGCGCGGGTACAGCCTATGGCTACACCTTC
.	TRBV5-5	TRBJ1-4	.	CASSLPGSGEKLFF	TGTGCCAGCAGCTTGCCTGGGTCCGGGGAAAAACTGTTTTTT
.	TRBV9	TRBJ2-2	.	CASSPRGVGVNTGELFF	TGTGCCAGCAGCCCCCGGGGCGTGGGTGTAAACACCGGGGAGCTGTTTTTT